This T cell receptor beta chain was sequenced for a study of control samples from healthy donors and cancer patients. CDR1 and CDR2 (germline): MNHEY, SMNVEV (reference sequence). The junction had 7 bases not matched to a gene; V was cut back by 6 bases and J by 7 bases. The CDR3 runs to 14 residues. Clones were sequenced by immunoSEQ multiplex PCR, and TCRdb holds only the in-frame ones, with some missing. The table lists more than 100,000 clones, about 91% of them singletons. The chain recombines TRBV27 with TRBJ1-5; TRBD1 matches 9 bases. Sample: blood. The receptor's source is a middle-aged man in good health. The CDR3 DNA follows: TGTGCCAGCAGACGATTACAGGGGGCCCAGCCCCAGCATTTT. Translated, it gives CASRRLQGAQPQHF.